Presented here are 6 T cell receptor beta chains from one specimen sequenced in a study of T cell responses to AZD1222 COVID-19 vaccine. TCRdb's copy holds only in-frame clones and misses some; the assay was immunoSEQ multiplex PCR. The sample records about 83,000 clones, 85% to 90% being singletons. Sequencing was performed on peripheral blood, taken on day 0 of AZD1222 vaccination. These receptors all stem from an adult in good health.

This rearrangement joins TRBV6-5 to TRBJ2-1, with 9 bases that match TRBD2. The CDR3 is 14 residues long. Trimming took 0 bases from V and 14 from J; bases not matched to a gene: 8. The germline CDR1 and CDR2 sequences are MNHEY and SVGAGI. The CDR3 loop reads CASSYSLAGTLKFF. The CDR3 region has the DNA TGTGCCAGCAGTTACTCCCTAGCGGGAACGCTGAAGTTCTTC.

J is TRBJ1-2 and V is TRBV9; a possible D gene is TRBD1 (6 bases). Germline V gene sequence: CDR1 SGDLS, CDR2 YYNGEE. Trimming stripped 3 bases from V and 4 bases from J, with 16 bases between. The CDR3 sequence is 15 residues long. CDR3 nucleotide sequence: TGTGCCAGCAGCGCCACCCCACAGGGATCCTATGGCTACACCTTC. Its translation: CASSATPQGSYGYTF. Based on the CDR3 plus reference TRBV9 and TRBJ1-2, the full variable domain is DSGVTQTPKHLITATGQRVTLRCSPRSGDLSVYWYQQSLDQGLQFLIQYYNGEERAKGNILERFSAQQFPDLHSELNLSSLELGDSALYFCASSATPQGSYGYTFGSGTRLTVV.

This chain links TRBV10-2 with TRBJ1-2, with D unclear. Germline V gene data show CDR1 as WSHSY and CDR2 as SAAADI. V was clipped by 3 bases and J by 1 base, with 6 bases between them. The CDR3 contains 13 residues. The CDR3 nucleotides are TGCGCCAGCAGTGAAGAGGGTAACTATGGCTACACCTTC. It is translated as CASSEEGNYGYTF.

To note about this clone: This sequence may be a read error, since a much larger clone differs from it by one base. The chain links TRBV5-8 to TRBJ1-5, with D unresolved. The CDR3 is 12 amino acids. Germline assignment: CDR1 SGHTS and CDR2 YDEGEE. Trimming shortened V by 2 bases and J by 4 bases, and 4 bases separated the two germline ends. The DNA for the CDR3 is TGTGCCAGCAGCTTAGATAATCAGCCCCAGCATTTT. Its translation is CASSLDNQPQHF.

The rearrangement links TRBV10-2 to TRBJ2-5, with TRBD2 matching over 7 bases. The germline gives CDR1 WSHSY, CDR2 SAAADI. V lost 7 bases and J lost 5; bases outside the gene matches: 7. CDR3 length: 13 residues. DNA of the CDR3: TGCGCCAGCAAGGCGGGAGTGGTGGAGACCCAGTACTTC. Amino acid sequence: CASKAGVVETQYF.

The chain recombines TRBV9 with TRBJ1-3, with a tentative D call TRBD1 (5 bases). Trimming stripped 0 bases from V and 0 bases from J, with 13 bases between. CDR1 is SGDLS and CDR2 is YYNGEE in the germline V gene. The CDR3 spans 17 residues. The CDR3 DNA follows: TGTGCCAGCAGCGTAGGTTCGGGGACTCACTCTGGAAACACCATATATTTT. It is translated as CASSVGSGTHSGNTIYF.